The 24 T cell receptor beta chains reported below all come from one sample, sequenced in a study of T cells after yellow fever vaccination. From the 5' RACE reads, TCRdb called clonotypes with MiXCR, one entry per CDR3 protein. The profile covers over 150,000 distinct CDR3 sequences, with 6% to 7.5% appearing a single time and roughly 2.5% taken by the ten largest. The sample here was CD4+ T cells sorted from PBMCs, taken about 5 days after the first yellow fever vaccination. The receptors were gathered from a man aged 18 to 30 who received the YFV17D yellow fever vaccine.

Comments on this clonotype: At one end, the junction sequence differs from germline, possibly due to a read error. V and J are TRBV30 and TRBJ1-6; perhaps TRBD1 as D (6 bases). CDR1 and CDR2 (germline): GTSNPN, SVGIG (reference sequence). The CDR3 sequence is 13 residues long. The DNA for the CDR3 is TGTGCCTGGAATAATCGGGGGCTTTCACACCTCCACTTT. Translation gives CAWNNRGLSHLHF.

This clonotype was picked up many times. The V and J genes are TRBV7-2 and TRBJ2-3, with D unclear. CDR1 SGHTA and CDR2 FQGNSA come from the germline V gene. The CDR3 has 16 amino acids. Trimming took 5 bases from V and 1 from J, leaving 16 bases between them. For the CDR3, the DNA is TGTGCCAGCAGCCCTGGGCATACCTCTGGCACAGATACGCAGTATTTT. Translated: CASSPGHTSGTDTQYF.

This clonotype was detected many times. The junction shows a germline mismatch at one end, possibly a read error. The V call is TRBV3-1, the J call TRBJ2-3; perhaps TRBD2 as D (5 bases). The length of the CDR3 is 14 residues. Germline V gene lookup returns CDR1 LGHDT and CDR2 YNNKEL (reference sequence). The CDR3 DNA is TGTGCCAGCAGCCAAGGGAGGACCCAAACCGGGGTGGATTTT. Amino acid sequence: CASSQGRTQTGVDF.

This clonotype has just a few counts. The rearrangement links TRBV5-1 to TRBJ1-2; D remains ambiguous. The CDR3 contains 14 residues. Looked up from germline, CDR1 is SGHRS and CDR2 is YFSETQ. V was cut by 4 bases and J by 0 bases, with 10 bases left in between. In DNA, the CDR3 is TGCGCCAGCAGCAGCAGGTACTCTAACTATGGCTACACCTTC. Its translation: CASSSRYSNYGYTF. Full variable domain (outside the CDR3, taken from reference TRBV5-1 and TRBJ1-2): KAGVTQTPRYLIKTRGQQVTLSCSPISGHRSVSWYQQTPGQGLQFLFEYFSETQRNKGNFPGRFSGRQFSNSRSEMNVSTLELGDSALYLCASSSRYSNYGYTFGSGTRLTVV.

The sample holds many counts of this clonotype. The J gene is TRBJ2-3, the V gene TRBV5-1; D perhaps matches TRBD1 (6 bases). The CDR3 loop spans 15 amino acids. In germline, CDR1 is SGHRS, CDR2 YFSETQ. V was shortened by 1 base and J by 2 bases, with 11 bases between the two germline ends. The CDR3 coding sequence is TGCGCCAGCAGCTTGCAAGGGGGATACACAGATACGCAGTATTTT. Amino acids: CASSLQGGYTDTQYF.

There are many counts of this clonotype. The CDR3 nucleotides read TGTGCCAGCAGGCAATCCTTTGACGGTCCTAAGCAGTTCTTC. It yields the protein CASRQSFDGPKQFF. V gene TRBV3-1 combines with J gene TRBJ2-1; D gene uncertain. This CDR3 is built from 14 residues. The V and J ends lost 6 bases and 11 bases respectively, with 20 bases between them. Per the germline V gene, CDR1 is LGHDT and CDR2 is YNNKEL (reference sequence).

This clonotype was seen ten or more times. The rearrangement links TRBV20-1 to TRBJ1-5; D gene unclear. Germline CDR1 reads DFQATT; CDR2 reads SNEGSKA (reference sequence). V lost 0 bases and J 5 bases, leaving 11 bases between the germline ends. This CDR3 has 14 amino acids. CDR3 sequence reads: CSARDLRVDQPQHF. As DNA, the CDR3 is TGCAGTGCTAGAGACCTCCGGGTAGATCAGCCCCAGCATTTT.

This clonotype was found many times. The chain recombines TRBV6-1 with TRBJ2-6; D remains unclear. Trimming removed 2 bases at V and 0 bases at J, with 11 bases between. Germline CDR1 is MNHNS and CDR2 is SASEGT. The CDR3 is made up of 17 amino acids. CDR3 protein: CASSETVSFSGANVLTF. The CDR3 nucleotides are TGTGCCAGCAGTGAAACAGTAAGCTTCTCTGGGGCCAACGTCCTGACTTTC.

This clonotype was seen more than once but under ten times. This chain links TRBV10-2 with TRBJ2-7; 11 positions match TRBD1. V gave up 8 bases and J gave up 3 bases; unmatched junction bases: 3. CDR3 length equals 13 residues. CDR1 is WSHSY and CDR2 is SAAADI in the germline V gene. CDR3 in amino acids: CASGGQGVYEQYF. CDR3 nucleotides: TGCGCCAGCGGGGGACAGGGGGTCTACGAGCAGTACTTC.

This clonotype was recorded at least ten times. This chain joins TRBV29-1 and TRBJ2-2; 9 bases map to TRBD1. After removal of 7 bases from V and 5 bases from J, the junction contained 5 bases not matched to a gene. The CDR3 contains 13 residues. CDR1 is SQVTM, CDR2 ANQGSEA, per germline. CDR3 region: CSAQGAWTGELFF. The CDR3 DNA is TGCAGCGCACAGGGGGCTTGGACCGGGGAGCTGTTTTTT.

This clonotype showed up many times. The chain's CDR3 is CASSAGGRNQPQHF. The CDR3 DNA reads TGTGCCAGCAGTGCGGGGGGCAGGAATCAGCCCCAGCATTTT. The chain couples TRBV2 to TRBJ1-5; D perhaps matches TRBD1 (6 bases). This CDR3 spans 14 amino acids. V lost 4 bases to trimming and J lost 4 bases, with 11 bases between them. Germline assignment: CDR1 SNHLY and CDR2 FYNNEI.

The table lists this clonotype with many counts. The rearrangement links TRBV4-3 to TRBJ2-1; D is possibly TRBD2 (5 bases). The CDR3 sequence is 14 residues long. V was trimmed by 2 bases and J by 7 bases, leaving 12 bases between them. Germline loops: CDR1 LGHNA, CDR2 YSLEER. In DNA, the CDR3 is TGCGCCAGCAGCCAATTAAGTACTAGGAATGAGCAGTTCTTC. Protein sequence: CASSQLSTRNEQFF.

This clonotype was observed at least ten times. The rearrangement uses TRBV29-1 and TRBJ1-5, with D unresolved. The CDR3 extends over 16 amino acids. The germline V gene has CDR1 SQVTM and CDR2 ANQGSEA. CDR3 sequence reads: CTPPPSTRWGNQPQHF. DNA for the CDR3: TGCACCCCCCCCCCTTCCACCCGATGGGGCAATCAGCCCCAGCATTTT.

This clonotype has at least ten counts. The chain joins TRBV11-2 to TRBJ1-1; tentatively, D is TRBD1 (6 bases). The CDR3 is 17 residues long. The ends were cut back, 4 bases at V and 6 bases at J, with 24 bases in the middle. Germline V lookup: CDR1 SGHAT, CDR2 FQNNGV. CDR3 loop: CASSSRSNRVGGAEAFF. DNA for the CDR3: TGTGCCAGCAGCTCCAGATCGAACAGGGTTGGGGGAGCTGAAGCTTTCTTT.

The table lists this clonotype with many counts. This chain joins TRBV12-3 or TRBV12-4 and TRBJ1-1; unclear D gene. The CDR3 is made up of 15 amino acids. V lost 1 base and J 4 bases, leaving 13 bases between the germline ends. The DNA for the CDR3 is TGTGCCAGCAGTTTAGGGTCGGGGAGAAGCACTGAAGCTTTCTTT. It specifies CASSLGSGRSTEAFF.

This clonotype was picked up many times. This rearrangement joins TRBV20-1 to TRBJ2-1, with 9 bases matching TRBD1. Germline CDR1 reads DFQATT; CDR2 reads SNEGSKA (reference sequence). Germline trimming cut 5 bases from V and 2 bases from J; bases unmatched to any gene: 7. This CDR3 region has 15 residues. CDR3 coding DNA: TGCAGTGCTCGACCGGGACAGGGAACCTACAATGAGCAGTTCTTC. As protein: CSARPGQGTYNEQFF.

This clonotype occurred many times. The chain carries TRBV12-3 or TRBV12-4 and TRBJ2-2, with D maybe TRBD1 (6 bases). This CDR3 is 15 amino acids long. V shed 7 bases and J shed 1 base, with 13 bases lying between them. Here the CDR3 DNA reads TGTGCCAGCATGTCCCCGGACAGGAACACCGGGGAGCTGTTTTTT. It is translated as CASMSPDRNTGELFF.

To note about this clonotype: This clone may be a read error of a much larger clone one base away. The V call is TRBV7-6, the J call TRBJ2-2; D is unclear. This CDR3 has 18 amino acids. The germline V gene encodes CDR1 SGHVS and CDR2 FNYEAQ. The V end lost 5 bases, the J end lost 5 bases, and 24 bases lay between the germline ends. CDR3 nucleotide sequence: TGTGCCAGCAGCACAACCGGTGGAGTGAGCCTGGGGACCGGGGAGCTGTTTTTT. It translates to CASSTTGGVSLGTGELFF.

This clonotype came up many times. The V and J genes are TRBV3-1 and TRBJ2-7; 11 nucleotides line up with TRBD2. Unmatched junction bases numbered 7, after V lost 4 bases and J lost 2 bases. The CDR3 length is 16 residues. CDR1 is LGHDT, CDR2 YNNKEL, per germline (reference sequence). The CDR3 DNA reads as TGTGCCAGCAGCCTTAGCGGGGGGGCCAGGACCTACGAGCAGTACGTC. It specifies CASSLSGGARTYEQYV.

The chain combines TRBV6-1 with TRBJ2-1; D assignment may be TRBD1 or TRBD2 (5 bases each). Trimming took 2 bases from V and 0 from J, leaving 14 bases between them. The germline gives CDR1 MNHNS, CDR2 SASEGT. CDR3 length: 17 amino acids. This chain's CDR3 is CASSEKPGQSSYNEQFF. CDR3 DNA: TGTGCCAGCAGTGAAAAGCCGGGGCAAAGCTCCTACAATGAGCAGTTCTTC.

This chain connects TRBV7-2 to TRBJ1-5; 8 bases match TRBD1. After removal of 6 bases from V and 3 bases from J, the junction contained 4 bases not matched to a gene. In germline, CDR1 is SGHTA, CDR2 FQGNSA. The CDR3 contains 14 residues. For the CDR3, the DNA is TGTGCCAGCAGTCCGGGACAGGTCAATCAGCCCCAGCATTTT. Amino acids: CASSPGQVNQPQHF.

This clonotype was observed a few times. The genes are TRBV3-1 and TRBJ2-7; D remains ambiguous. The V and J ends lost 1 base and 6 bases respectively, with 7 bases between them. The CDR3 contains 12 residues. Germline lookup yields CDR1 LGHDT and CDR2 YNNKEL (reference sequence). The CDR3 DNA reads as TGTGCCAGCAGCCAAGTGTTACGCGAGCAGTACTTC. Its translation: CASSQVLREQYF.

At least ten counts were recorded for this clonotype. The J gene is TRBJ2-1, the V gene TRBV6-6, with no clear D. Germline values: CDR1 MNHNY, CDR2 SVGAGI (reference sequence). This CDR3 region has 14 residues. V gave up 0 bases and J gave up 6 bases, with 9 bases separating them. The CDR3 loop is CASSYSRNLNEQFF. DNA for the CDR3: TGTGCCAGCAGTTACTCCCGGAACCTCAATGAGCAGTTCTTC.

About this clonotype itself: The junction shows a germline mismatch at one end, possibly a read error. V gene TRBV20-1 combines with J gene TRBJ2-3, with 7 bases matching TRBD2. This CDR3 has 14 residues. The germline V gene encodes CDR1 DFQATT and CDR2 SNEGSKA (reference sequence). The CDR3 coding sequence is TGCAGTGCTAGAGTAGCGGGTATCACAGATAAGCAGTATTTT. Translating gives CSARVAGITDKQYF.